This TCR beta chain is drawn from a study of shared clonotypes between healthy human individuals. Genomic DNA per cell subset filled all wells of several immunoSEQ plates. Method: immunoSEQ multiplex PCR; TCRdb's copy keeps in-frame clones and lacks some. The data hold 650,000 to 800,000 clones, with 55% to 80% observed a single time. This clone was seen once. The antigen is unknown. An end of the junction differs from the germline gene, which may be a read error. CDR3 length: 14 amino acids. Germline CDR1 MDHEN, CDR2 SYDVKM. Overall study findings and caveats: Non-shared clonotypes displayed generation probabilities falling below those of clonotypes present in all four donors.

Sequencing used memory CD4+ T cells sorted from blood. Subset of the sample: CD45RA-negative fraction. This clonotype was sampled from a woman in her 30s in good health. V is TRBV28 and J is TRBJ1-1; TRBD1 agrees at 12 bases. The CDR3 DNA sequence: TGTGCCAGCAGTTTAATAGGGACAGGGGGCGGGCAAGGGTTT. The encoded protein is CASSLIGTGGGQGF.